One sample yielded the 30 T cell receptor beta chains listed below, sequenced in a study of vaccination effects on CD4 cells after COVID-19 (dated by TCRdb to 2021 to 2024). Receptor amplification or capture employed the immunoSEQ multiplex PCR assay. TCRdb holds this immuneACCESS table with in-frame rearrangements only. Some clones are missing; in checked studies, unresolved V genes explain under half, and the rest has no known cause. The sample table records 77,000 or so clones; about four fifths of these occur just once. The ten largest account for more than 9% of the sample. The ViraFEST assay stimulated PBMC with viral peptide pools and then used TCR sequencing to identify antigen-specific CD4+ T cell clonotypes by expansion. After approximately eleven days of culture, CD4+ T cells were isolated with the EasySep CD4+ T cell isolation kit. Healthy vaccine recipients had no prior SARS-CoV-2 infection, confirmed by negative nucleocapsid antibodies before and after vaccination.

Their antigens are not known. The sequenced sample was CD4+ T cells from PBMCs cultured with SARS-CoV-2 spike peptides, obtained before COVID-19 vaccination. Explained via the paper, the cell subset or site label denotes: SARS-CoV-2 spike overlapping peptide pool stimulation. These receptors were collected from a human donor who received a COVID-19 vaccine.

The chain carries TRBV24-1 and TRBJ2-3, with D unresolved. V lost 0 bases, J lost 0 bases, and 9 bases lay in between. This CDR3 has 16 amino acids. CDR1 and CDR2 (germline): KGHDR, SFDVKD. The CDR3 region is CATSDLQGGSTDTQYF. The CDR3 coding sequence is TGTGCCACCAGTGATTTGCAAGGCGGTAGCACAGATACGCAGTATTTT.

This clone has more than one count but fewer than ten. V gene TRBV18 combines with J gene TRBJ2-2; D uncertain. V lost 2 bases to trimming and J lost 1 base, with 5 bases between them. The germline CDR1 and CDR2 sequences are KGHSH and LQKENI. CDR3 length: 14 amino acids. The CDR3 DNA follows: TGTGCCAGCTCACCAACAGTGAACACCGGGGAGCTGTTTTTT. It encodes CASSPTVNTGELFF. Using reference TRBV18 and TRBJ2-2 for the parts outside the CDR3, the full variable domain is NAGVMQNPRHLVRRRGQEARLRCSPMKGHSHVYWYRQLPEEGLKFMVYLQKENIIDESGMPKERFSAEFPKEGPSILRIQQVVRGDSAAYFCASSPTVNTGELFFGEGSRLTVL.

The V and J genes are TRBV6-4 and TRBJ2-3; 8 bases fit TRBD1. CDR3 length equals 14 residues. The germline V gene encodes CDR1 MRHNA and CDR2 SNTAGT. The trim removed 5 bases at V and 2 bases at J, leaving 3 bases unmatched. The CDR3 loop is CASSPDRVTDTQYF. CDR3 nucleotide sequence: TGTGCCAGCAGTCCGGACAGGGTCACAGATACGCAGTATTTT.

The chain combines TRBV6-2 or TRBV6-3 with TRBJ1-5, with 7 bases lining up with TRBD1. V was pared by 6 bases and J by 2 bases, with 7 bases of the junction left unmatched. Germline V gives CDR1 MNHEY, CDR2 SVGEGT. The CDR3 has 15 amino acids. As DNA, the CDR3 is TGTGCCAGCAGCACGACAGGGATGGGCAATCAGCCCCAGCATTTT. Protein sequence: CASSTTGMGNQPQHF.

In DNA, the CDR3 is TGTGCCAGCAGCGTAGGCCCGGGGGGATCAAACTACAATGAGCAGTTCTTC. This encodes CASSVGPGGSNYNEQFF. The chain uses TRBV9 and TRBJ2-1; 7 positions match TRBD2. This CDR3 spans 17 amino acids. Germline CDR1 is SGDLS and CDR2 is YYNGEE. V was pared by 0 bases and J by 3 bases, with 9 bases of the junction left unmatched. Complete variable domain (other parts from reference TRBV9 and TRBJ2-1): DSGVTQTPKHLITATGQRVTLRCSPRSGDLSVYWYQQSLDQGLQFLIQYYNGEERAKGNILERFSAQQFPDLHSELNLSSLELGDSALYFCASSVGPGGSNYNEQFFGPGTRLTVL.

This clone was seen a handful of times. The DNA for the CDR3 is TGTGCCAGCAGCTTAGCAGGGGCGGGTACCGGGGAGCTGTTTTTT. It translates to CASSLAGAGTGELFF. The chain uses TRBV11-3 and TRBJ2-2; maybe TRBD1 (6 bases). The CDR3 is made up of 15 amino acids. V was clipped by 1 base and J by 5 bases, with 11 bases between them. CDR1 and CDR2 from the germline V gene are SGHNT and YENEEA.

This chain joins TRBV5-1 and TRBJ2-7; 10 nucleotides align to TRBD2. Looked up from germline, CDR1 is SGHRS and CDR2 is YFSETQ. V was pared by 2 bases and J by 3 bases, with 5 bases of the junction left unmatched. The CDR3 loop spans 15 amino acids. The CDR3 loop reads CASSLSGGASYEQYV. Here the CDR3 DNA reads TGCGCCAGCAGCTTAAGCGGGGGGGCTAGCTACGAGCAGTACGTC.

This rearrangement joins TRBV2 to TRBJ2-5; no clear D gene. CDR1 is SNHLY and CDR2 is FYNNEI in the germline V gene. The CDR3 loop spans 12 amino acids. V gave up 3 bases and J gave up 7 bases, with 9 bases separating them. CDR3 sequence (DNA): TGTGCCAGCAGTGACAGGTTAGGGACCCAGTACTTC. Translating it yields CASSDRLGTQYF.

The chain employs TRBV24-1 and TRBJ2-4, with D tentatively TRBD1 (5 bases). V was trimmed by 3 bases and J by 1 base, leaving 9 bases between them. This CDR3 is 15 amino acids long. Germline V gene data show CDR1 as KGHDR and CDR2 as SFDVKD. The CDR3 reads CATSDPRAAKNIQYF. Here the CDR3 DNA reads TGTGCCACCAGTGATCCCAGGGCTGCCAAAAACATTCAGTACTTC.

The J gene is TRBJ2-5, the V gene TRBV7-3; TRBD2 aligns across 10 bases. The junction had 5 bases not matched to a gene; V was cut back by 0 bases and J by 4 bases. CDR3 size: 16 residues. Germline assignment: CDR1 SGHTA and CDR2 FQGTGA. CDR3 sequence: CASSLTIAGGLETQYF. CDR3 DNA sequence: TGTGCCAGCAGCTTAACGATAGCGGGGGGTTTAGAGACCCAGTACTTC.

The CDR3 DNA reads as TGTGCCAGTACCGGGGCCAACGTCCTGACTTTC. Amino acids: CASTGANVLTF. The V and J genes are TRBV19 and TRBJ2-6; D call uncertain. Germline loops: CDR1 LNHDA, CDR2 SQIVND (reference sequence). V shed 7 bases and J shed 4 bases, with 2 bases lying between them. This CDR3 has 11 amino acids.

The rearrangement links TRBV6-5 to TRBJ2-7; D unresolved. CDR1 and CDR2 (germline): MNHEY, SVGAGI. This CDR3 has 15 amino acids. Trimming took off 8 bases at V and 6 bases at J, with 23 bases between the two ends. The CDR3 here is CASPFVGRHPPEQYV. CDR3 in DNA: TGTGCCAGCCCATTCGTCGGCCGCCATCCCCCCGAGCAGTACGTC.

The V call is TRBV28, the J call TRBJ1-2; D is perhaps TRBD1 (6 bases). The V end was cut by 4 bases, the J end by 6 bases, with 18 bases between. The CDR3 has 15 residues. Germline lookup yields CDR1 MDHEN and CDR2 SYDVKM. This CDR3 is CASSSPSTGSHGYTF. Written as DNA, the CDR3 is TGTGCCAGCAGTTCCCCCTCCACAGGGTCCCATGGCTACACCTTC.

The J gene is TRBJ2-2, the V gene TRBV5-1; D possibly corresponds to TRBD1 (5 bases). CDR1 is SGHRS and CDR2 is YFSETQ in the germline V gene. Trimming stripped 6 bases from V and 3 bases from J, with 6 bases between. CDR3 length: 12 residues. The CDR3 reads CASKGYTGELFF. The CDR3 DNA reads TGCGCCAGCAAGGGGTACACCGGGGAGCTGTTTTTT.

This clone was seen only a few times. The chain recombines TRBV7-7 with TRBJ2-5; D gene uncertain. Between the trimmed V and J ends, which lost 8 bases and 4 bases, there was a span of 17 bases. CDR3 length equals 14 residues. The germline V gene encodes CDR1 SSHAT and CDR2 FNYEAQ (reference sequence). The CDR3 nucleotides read TGTGCCAGCGCCCGACATTCACCCCCAGAGACCCAGTACTTC. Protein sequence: CASARHSPPETQYF.

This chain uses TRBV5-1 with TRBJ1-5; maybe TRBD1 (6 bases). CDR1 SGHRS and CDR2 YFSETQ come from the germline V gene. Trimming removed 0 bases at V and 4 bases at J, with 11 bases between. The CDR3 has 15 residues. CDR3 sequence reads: CASSLEGQQNQPQHF. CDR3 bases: TGCGCCAGCAGCTTGGAAGGACAGCAGAATCAGCCCCAGCATTTT.

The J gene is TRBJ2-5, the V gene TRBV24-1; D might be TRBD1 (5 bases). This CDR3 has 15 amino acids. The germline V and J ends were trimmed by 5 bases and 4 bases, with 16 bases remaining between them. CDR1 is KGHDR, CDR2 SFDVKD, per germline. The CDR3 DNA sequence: TGTGCCACCAGTGGTACCCAGGGCGCTGGAGAGACCCAGTACTTC. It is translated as CATSGTQGAGETQYF.

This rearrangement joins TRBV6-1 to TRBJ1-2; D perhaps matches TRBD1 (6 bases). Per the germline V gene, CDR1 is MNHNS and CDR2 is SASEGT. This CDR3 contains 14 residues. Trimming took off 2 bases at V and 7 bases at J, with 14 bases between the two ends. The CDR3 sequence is CASSEFAGASGYTF. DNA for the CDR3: TGTGCCAGCAGTGAATTCGCGGGGGCGAGTGGCTACACCTTC.

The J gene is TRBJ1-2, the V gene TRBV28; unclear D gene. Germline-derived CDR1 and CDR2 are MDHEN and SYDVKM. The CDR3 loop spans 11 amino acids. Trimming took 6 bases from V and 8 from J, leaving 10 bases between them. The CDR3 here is CASRDLMGYTF. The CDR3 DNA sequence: TGTGCCAGCAGGGACCTGATGGGCTACACCTTC.

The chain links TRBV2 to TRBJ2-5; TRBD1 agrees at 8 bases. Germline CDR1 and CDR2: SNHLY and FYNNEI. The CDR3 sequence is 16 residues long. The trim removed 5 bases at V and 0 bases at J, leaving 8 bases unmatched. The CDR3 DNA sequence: TGTGCCAGCAGTATAAGACAGGGGTTCGACCAAGAGACCCAGTACTTC. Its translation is CASSIRQGFDQETQYF.

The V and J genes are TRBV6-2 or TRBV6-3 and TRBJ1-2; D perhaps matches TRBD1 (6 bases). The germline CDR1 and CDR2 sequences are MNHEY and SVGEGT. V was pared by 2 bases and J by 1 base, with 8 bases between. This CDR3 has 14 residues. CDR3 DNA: TGTGCCAGCAGTTACGGGGGCCATAACTATGGCTACACCTTC. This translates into CASSYGGHNYGYTF.

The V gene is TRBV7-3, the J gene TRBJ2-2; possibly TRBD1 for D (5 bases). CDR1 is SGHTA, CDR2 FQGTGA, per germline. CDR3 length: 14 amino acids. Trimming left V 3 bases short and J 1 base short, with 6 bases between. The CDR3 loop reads CASSFDRNTGELFF. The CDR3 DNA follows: TGTGCCAGCAGCTTCGACAGGAACACCGGGGAGCTGTTTTTT.

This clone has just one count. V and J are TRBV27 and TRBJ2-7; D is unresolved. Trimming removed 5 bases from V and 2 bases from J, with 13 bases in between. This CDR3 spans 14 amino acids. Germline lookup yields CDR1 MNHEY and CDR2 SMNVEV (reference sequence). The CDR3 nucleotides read TGTGCCAGCAGTCCCAACGATAGGGCCTACGAGCAGTACGTC. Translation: CASSPNDRAYEQYV.

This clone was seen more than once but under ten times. The CDR3 DNA is TGTGCCAGCAGCCAAGGAGGGGGCAACAGCCAGCCCCAGCATTTT. Translating it yields CASSQGGGNSQPQHF. The chain has TRBV3-1 (or the pseudogene TRBV3-2) and TRBJ1-5, with 7 positions matching TRBD1. Germline loops: CDR1 LGHDT, CDR2 YNNKEL (reference sequence). CDR3 length: 15 amino acids. V shed 1 base and J 7 bases; nucleotides not matched to a gene: 7.

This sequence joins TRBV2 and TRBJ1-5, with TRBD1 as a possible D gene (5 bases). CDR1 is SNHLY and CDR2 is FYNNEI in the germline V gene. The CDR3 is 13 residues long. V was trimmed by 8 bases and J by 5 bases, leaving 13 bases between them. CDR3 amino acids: CASGGDRYQPQHF. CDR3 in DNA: TGTGCCAGCGGGGGGGACCGGTATCAGCCCCAGCATTTT.

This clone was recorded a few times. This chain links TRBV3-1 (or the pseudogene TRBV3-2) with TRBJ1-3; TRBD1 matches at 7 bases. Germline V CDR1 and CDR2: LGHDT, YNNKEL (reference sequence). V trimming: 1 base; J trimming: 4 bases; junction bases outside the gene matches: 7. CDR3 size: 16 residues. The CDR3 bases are TGTGCCAGCAGCCAAGGTCCGGCGACAGGGGGAAACACCATATATTTT. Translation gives CASSQGPATGGNTIYF.

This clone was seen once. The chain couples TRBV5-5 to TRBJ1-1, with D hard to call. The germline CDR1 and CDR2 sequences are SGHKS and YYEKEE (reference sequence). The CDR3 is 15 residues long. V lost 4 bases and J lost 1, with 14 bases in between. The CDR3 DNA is TGTGCCAGCAGCATGACCTCACACGCGAACACTGAAGCTTTCTTT. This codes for CASSMTSHANTEAFF.

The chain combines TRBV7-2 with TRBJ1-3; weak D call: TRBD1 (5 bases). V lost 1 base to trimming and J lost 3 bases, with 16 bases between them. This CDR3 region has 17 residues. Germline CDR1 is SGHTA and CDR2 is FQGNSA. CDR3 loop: CASSLVFAGQLGNTIYF. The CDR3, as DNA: TGTGCCAGCAGCTTAGTATTTGCAGGGCAACTTGGAAACACCATATATTTT.

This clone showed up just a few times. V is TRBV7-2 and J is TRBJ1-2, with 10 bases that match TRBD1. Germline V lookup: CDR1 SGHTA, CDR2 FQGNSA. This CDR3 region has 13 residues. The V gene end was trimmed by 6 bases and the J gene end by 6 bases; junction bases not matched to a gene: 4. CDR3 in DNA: TGTGCCAGCAGATCAGGACAGGGGGATGGCTACACCTTC. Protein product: CASRSGQGDGYTF.

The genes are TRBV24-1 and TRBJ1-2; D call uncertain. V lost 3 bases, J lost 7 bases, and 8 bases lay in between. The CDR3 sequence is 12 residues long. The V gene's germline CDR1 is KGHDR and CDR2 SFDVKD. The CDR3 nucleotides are TGTGCCACCAGTGATGCCGGGCTTGGCTACACCTTC. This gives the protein CATSDAGLGYTF.